These 12 T cell receptor beta chains came from one sample sequenced in a study of T cells after posttransplantation cyclophosphamide. TCRdb's copy holds only in-frame clones and misses some; the assay was immunoSEQ multiplex PCR. This sample yields about 52,000 clones, of which approximately 94% are seen a single time; approximately 2.9% belongs to the top ten. Sequencing was done on a sample of PBMCs. Receptor source: a woman under 40 in good health and a related stem cell transplant donor.

V is TRBV5-6 and J is TRBJ1-3; 8 bases align to TRBD1. CDR3 length: 13 amino acids. CDR1 is SGHDT and CDR2 is YYEEEE in the germline V gene. Unmatched junction bases numbered 1, after V lost 7 bases and J lost 1 base. The CDR3 DNA is TGTGCCAGCGGGGACAGGTCTGGAAACACCATATATTTT. Protein: CASGDRSGNTIYF.

The J gene is TRBJ1-3, the V gene TRBV5-5; D is undetermined. Germline values: CDR1 SGHKS, CDR2 YYEKEE (reference sequence). The V gene lost 3 bases and the J gene lost 1 base, with 8 bases spanning the gap. The CDR3 is 14 residues long. For the CDR3, the DNA is TGTGCCAGCAGCTCCGACATTTCTGGAAACACCATATATTTT. This translates into CASSSDISGNTIYF.

The chain has TRBV4-3 and TRBJ2-1; perhaps TRBD1 as D (5 bases). The CDR3 is 15 amino acids. Trimming stripped 4 bases from V and 5 bases from J, with 15 bases between. Germline CDR1 reads LGHNA; CDR2 reads YSLEER. CDR3 sequence: CASSLNTDRDNEQFF. CDR3 DNA sequence: TGCGCCAGCAGCCTTAACACAGACAGAGACAATGAGCAGTTCTTC.

The CDR3 DNA is TGTGCCAGCACCCCTGACAGGGTGAGAGGAAACACCATATATTTT. Translation gives CASTPDRVRGNTIYF. The V and J genes are TRBV6-5 and TRBJ1-3, with TRBD1 matching over 7 bases. CDR3 length equals 15 residues. Germline assignment: CDR1 MNHEY and CDR2 SVGAGI. J lost 4 bases, V lost 7 bases, and 10 bases had no gene match.

The J gene is TRBJ2-7, the V gene TRBV6-5, with D unresolved. The CDR3 extends over 15 amino acids. Germline V lookup: CDR1 MNHEY, CDR2 SVGAGI. V lost 0 bases and J 0 bases, leaving 9 bases between the germline ends. As DNA, the CDR3 is TGTGCCAGCAGTTACTCAACGAGTAGCTCCTACGAGCAGTACTTC. Its translation: CASSYSTSSSYEQYF.

The chain is built from TRBV2 and TRBJ1-5; the D gene is possibly TRBD1 (5 bases). V was cut by 7 bases and J by 8 bases, with 15 bases left in between. The CDR3 sequence is 13 residues long. Germline values: CDR1 SNHLY, CDR2 FYNNEI. CDR3 DNA: TGTGCCAGCACCCCCTCGGGGGGGAAGCCCCAGCATTTT. Amino acids: CASTPSGGKPQHF. Using reference TRBV2 and TRBJ1-5 for the parts outside the CDR3, the full variable domain is EPEVTQTPSHQVTQMGQEVILRCVPISNHLYFYWYRQILGQKVEFLVSFYNNEISEKSEIFDDQFSVERPDGSNFTLKIRSTKLEDSAMYFCASTPSGGKPQHFGDGTRLSIL.

The rearrangement links TRBV6-6 to TRBJ1-1; D unclear. The V end was cut by 0 bases, the J end by 3 bases, with 5 bases between. Germline CDR1 reads MNHNY; CDR2 reads SVGAGI (reference sequence). This CDR3 is built from 13 residues. This CDR3 is CASSYSRDTEAFF. The CDR3 nucleotides read TGTGCCAGCAGTTACTCGAGGGACACTGAAGCTTTCTTT.

The chain links TRBV6-1 to TRBJ2-1; TRBD1 agrees at 8 bases. The CDR3 is 14 amino acids. Unmatched junction bases numbered 6, after V lost 6 bases and J lost 5 bases. CDR1 is MNHNS, CDR2 SASEGT, per germline. The CDR3 DNA sequence: TGTGCCAGCAGGCTGGACAGGGCCAACAATGAGCAGTTCTTC. Encoded protein: CASRLDRANNEQFF.

The CDR3 DNA is TGTGCCAGTAGTTCAAACCAGGATAACTATGGCTACACCTTC. It encodes CASSSNQDNYGYTF. This rearrangement joins TRBV19 to TRBJ1-2; D not resolved. Germline CDR1 reads LNHDA; CDR2 reads SQIVND (reference sequence). This CDR3 has 14 residues. V lost 5 bases and J lost 1, with 11 bases in between.

The V gene is TRBV6-6, the J gene TRBJ1-1; the D gene is possibly TRBD1 (6 bases). V was cut by 2 bases and J by 0 bases, with 7 bases left in between. The CDR3 contains 14 residues. Germline V gene lookup returns CDR1 MNHNY and CDR2 SVGAGI (reference sequence). The DNA of the CDR3 is TGTGCCAGCAGTTACGGGGACATGAACACTGAAGCTTTCTTT. Its translation: CASSYGDMNTEAFF.

V is TRBV12-5 and J is TRBJ2-7; the D gene is possibly TRBD1 (6 bases). Trimming took 3 bases from V and 0 from J, leaving 15 bases between them. This CDR3 has 16 residues. Germline CDR1 LGHNT, CDR2 FRNRAP. The CDR3 bases are TGTGCTAGTGGTTTAGACAGGCTTCTTTACTCCTACGAGCAGTACTTC. This gives the protein CASGLDRLLYSYEQYF.

The rearrangement uses TRBV7-2 and TRBJ2-2; D remains ambiguous. With 0 bases removed from V and 4 bases from J, the gap between germline ends came to 6 bases. Germline loops: CDR1 SGHTA, CDR2 FQGNSA. The CDR3 has 14 residues. This CDR3 reads CASSLASGTGELFF. The CDR3 region has the DNA TGTGCCAGCAGCTTAGCCTCGGGCACCGGGGAGCTGTTTTTT.